This TCR beta chain was identified during a study of graft-versus-host responses after intestinal transplantation. General observations from the study: Some GvH clones appeared in ileal mucosa or blood before recipient bone marrow.

The data were produced by immunoSEQ multiplex PCR, yet TCRdb's version contains in-frame clones alone and is incomplete. The table shows more than 80,000 clones, with about 88% occurring only once. A note on this clone: Its antigen is unknown.

This CDR3 comprises 16 residues. The V gene lost 5 bases and the J gene lost 6 bases, with 22 bases spanning the gap. Germline CDR1 reads SNHLY; CDR2 reads FYNNEI. This TCR came from a human donor who was the organ donor for an intestinal transplant. Sequenced here: unstimulated CD4+ T cells sorted from spleen or lymph node cells, sampled before transplant. The rearrangement links TRBV2 to TRBJ1-2; TRBD1 is a possible D gene (6 bases). CDR3 coding DNA: TGTGCCAGCAGTAAAACAGGGATTGCTGCTATGGATGGCTACACCTTC. It translates to CASSKTGIAAMDGYTF.